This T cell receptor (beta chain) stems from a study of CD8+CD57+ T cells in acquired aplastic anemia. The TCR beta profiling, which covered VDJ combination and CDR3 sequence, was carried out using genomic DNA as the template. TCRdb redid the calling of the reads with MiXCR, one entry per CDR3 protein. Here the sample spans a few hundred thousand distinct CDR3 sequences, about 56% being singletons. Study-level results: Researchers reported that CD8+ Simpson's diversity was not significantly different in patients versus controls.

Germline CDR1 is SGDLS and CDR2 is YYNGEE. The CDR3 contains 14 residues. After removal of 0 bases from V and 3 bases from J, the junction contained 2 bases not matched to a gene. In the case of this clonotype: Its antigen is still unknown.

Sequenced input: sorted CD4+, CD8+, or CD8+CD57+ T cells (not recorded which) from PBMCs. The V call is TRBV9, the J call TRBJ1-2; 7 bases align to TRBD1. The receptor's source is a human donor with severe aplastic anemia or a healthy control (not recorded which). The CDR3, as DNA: TGTGCCAGCAGCGTAGAGGGGACAGACTATGGCTACACCTTC. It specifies CASSVEGTDYGYTF. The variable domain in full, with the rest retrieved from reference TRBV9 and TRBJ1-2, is DSGVTQTPKHLITATGQRVTLRCSPRSGDLSVYWYQQSLDQGLQFLIQYYNGEERAKGNILERFSAQQFPDLHSELNLSSLELGDSALYFCASSVEGTDYGYTFGSGTRLTVV.